Only a few counts were recorded for the clone carrying this T cell receptor beta chain. Its antigen is as yet unknown. After template switching added a universal primer site, the resulting cDNA carried unique molecular identifiers. TCRdb passed the 5' RACE reads through MiXCR, listing each CDR3 protein once. The sample includes approximately 350,000 distinct CDR3 sequences, approximately 13% seen only once; the top ten take 7.2%. The entry originates in a study of identical twins. Per germline, CDR1 MNHEY and CDR2 SMNVEV (reference sequence). The CDR3 contains 20 residues. V shed 2 bases and J shed 0 bases, with 24 bases lying between them. The study, taken as a whole, reports: With abundant cord blood beta clonotypes, insertions were fewer; memory repertoires showed no such pattern. The study found excess low generation probability among twin-shared out-of-frame alpha sequences. Part of the zero-insertion signal could reflect confounding by invariant MAIT and iNKT cells.

The same data also contributed to another study, on yellow fever vaccine responses in identical twins.

Material for sequencing was CD8+ T cells sorted from blood. This chain joins TRBV27 and TRBJ2-3; a weak D match, TRBD2 (5 bases). The receptor's source is a woman aged 18 to 35 in good health. The CDR3 protein is CASSLISVWATNPSTDTQYF. DNA for the CDR3: TGTGCCAGCAGTTTAATCTCCGTCTGGGCGACTAACCCTAGCACAGATACGCAGTATTTT.